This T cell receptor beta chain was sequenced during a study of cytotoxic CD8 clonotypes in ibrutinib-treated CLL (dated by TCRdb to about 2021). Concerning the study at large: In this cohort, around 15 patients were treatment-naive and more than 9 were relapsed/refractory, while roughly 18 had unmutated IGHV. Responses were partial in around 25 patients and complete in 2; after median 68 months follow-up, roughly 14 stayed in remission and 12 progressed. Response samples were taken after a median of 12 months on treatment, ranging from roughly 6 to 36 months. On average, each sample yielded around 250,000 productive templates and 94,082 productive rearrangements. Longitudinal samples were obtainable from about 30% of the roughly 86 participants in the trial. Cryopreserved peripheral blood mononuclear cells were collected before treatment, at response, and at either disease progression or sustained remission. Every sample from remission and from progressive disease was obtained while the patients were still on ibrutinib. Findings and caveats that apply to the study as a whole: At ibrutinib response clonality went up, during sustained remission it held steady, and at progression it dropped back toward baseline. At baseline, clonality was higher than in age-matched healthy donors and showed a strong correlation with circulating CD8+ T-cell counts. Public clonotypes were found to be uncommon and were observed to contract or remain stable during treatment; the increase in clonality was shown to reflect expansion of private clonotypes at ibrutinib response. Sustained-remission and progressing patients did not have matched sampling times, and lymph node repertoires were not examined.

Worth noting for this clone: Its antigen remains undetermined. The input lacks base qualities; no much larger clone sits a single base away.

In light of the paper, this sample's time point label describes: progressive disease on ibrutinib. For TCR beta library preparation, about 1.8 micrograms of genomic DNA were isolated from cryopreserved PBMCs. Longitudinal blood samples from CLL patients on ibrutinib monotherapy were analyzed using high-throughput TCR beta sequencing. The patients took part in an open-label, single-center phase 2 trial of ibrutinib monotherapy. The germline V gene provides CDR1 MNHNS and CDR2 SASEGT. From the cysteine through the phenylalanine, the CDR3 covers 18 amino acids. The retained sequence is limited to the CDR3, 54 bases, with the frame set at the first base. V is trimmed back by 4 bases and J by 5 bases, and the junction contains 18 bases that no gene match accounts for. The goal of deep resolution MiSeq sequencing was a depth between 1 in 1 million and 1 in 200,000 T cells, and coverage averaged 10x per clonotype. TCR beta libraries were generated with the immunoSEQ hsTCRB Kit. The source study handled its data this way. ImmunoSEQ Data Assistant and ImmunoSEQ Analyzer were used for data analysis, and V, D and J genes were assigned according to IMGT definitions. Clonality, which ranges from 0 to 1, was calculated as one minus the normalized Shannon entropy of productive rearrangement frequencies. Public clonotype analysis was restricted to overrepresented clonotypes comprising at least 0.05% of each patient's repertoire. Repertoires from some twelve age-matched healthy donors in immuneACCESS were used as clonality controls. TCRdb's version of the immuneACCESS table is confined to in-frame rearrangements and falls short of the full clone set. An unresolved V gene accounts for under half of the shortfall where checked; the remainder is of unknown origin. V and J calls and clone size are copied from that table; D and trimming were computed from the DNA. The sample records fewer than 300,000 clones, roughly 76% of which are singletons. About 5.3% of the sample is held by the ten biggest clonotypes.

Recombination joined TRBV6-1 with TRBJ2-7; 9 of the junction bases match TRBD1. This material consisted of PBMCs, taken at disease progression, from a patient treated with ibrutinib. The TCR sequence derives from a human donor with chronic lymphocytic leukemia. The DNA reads TGTGCCAGCAGTGGACCCGGACAGGGGAAGGCTATCACTGACGAGCAGTACTTC. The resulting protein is CASSGPGQGKAITDEQYF.